The 22 T cell receptor beta chains presented below share a single source sample, sequenced in a study of kidney transplant recipient with SARS-CoV-2 infection (dated by TCRdb to the early 2020s). Instrument on record: Illumina MiSeq. The public reads were run again by TCRdb, first through fastp at Q25 and then through MiXCR, and only productive beta chains were kept. Rows matching on CDR3 protein sequence are summarized as one entry with the most common DNA and genes. This sample gives under 300,000 distinct CDR3 sequences in total; 29% of them show up just once. The top ten constitute almost 7.5% of the sample. The sample's time point label, in plain terms: pre-pandemic baseline sample and day 111 after first positive SARS-CoV-2 test. This material consisted of a blood sample, taken at baseline and on day 111 from a kidney transplant recipient. These receptors all stem from a young adult male patient who had COVID-19 and was a kidney transplant recipient. Some T cells may originate with the graft donor following a transplant.

The rearrangement uses TRBV6-6 and TRBJ2-1, with 11 bases matching TRBD2. Germline V CDR1 and CDR2: MNHNY, SVGAGI (reference sequence). The CDR3 is 17 amino acids. J gave up 7 bases and V 6 bases, and 14 bases lay outside the gene matches. For the CDR3, the DNA is TGTGCCAGCAGCCTCGCGGGGTTAGCGGGGGGGCAAAATGAGCAGTTCTTC. Its translation is CASSLAGLAGGQNEQFF.

In its sample, this clonotype was seen many times. The rearrangement links TRBV7-9 to TRBJ1-2, with D uncertain. This CDR3 region has 17 residues. Germline V gives CDR1 SEHNR, CDR2 FQNEAQ (reference sequence). V was cut by 4 bases and J by 4 bases, with 22 bases left in between. CDR3 amino acids: CASSSFVYHGKTYGYTF. Here the CDR3 DNA reads TGTGCCAGCAGCTCGTTCGTATACCATGGAAAGACCTATGGCTACACCTTC. The whole variable domain, remainder taken from reference TRBV7-9 and TRBJ1-2, is DTGVSQNPRHKITKRGQNVTFRCDPISEHNRLYWYRQTLGQGPEFLTYFQNEAQLEKSRLLSDRFSAERPKGSFSTLEIQRTEQGDSAMYLCASSSFVYHGKTYGYTFGSGTRLTVV.

At least ten counts were recorded for this clonotype. This chain uses TRBV11-2 with TRBJ2-7, with D perhaps matching TRBD1 or TRBD2 (6 bases each). CDR1 and CDR2 from the germline V gene are SGHAT and FQNNGV. The CDR3 has 14 amino acids. V dropped 2 bases and J dropped 2 bases, with 10 bases sitting between them. CDR3 residues: CASSLTGGPYEQYV. CDR3 sequence (DNA): TGTGCCAGCAGCTTAACCGGGGGCCCCTACGAGCAGTACGTC.

Many counts were recorded for this clonotype. This chain's CDR3 is CASSYAGTEAFF. The CDR3 DNA sequence: TGTGCCAGCAGTTATGCCGGAACTGAAGCTTTCTTT. The chain recombines TRBV6-5 with TRBJ1-1; the D is unclear. From germline, CDR1 is MNHEY and CDR2 SVGAGI. V was shortened by 3 bases and J by 5 bases, with 7 bases between the two germline ends. The CDR3 has 12 amino acids.

This clonotype was recorded at least ten times. The CDR3 spells CASSAYCKCRKTYGYTF. As DNA, the CDR3 is TGTGCCAGCAGCGCTTACTGTAAGTGCCGAAAGACCTATGGCTACACCTTC. The gene calls are TRBV7-7 and TRBJ1-2; D is uncertain. V lost 5 bases and J 4 bases, leaving 23 bases between the germline ends. Germline V gene lookup returns CDR1 SSHAT and CDR2 FNYEAQ (reference sequence). This CDR3 comprises 17 residues.

This clonotype was observed many times. The chain uses TRBV24-1 and TRBJ1-2; D uncertain. The germline gives CDR1 KGHDR, CDR2 SFDVKD. V dropped 6 bases and J dropped 4 bases, with 23 bases sitting between them. The CDR3 has 17 amino acids. In DNA, the CDR3 is TGTGCCACCAGTTGGAAACGTAGTACCAGAAAGACCTATGGCTACACCTTC. Translated: CATSWKRSTRKTYGYTF.

This chain uses TRBV19 with TRBJ2-6, with D uncertain. The V end lost 0 bases, the J end lost 0 bases, and 3 bases lay between the germline ends. Germline V gene sequence: CDR1 LNHDA, CDR2 SQIVND (reference sequence). The CDR3 runs 15 residues. The CDR3 region is CASSIEGSGANVLTF. CDR3 DNA sequence: TGTGCCAGTAGTATAGAAGGCTCTGGGGCCAACGTCCTGACTTTC.

This clonotype was detected many times. The chain carries TRBV10-3 and TRBJ1-1; D gene uncertain. This CDR3 has 14 amino acids. Trimming shortened V by 3 bases and J by 6 bases, and 14 bases separated the two germline ends. Germline lookup yields CDR1 ENHRY and CDR2 SYGVKD. The CDR3 nucleotides read TGTGCCATCAGTGAAAGGGCAGTTGACGCTGAAGCTTTCTTT. This codes for CAISERAVDAEAFF.

This clonotype was observed many times. The chain is built from TRBV3-1 and TRBJ2-5; D is ambiguous. V lost 5 bases, J lost 5 bases, and 24 bases lay in between. Germline assignment: CDR1 LGHDT and CDR2 YNNKEL (reference sequence). This CDR3 is built from 17 residues. In DNA, the CDR3 is TGTGCCAGCAGCAGCTCATTTCCCATTTCTTTCTCTGAGACCCAGTACTTC. It codes for CASSSSFPISFSETQYF.

With respect to this clonotype: Possible read error: a much larger clone is one base away. The chain carries TRBV18 and TRBJ1-2; 7 nucleotides align to TRBD1. After removal of 3 bases from V and 0 bases from J, the junction contained 7 bases not matched to a gene. The CDR3 length is 16 residues. Germline lookup yields CDR1 KGHSH and CDR2 LQKENI. CDR3 in DNA: TGTGCCAGCTCACCCGGGACAGACGCCTCTAACTATGGCTACACCTTC. It is translated as CASSPGTDASNYGYTF.

This clonotype turned up a few times. The chain joins TRBV19 to TRBJ2-5; 10 nucleotides line up with TRBD2. Trimming took 6 bases from V and 3 from J; bases not matched to a gene: 13. The CDR3 has 17 amino acids. Germline-derived CDR1 and CDR2 are LNHDA and SQIVND (reference sequence). CDR3 bases: TGTGCCAGTAGCTCTCTAGCGGGGGAGGTTGAAAAAGAGACCCAGTACTTC. It translates to CASSSLAGEVEKETQYF.

There are many counts of this clonotype. This sequence joins TRBV28 and TRBJ2-1; 9 positions match TRBD2. The CDR3 runs to 14 residues. The V gene's germline CDR1 is MDHEN and CDR2 SYDVKM. V lost 2 bases, J lost 10 bases, and 6 bases stayed unmatched. In nucleotides, the CDR3 is TGTGCCAGCAGTTTAATAGCGGGAGTACAGGAGCAGTTCTTC. It translates to CASSLIAGVQEQFF.

With respect to this clonotype: Compared with germline, one end of the junction differs, possibly owing to a read error. The chain links TRBV6-5 to TRBJ2-1, with no clear D. Germline V CDR1 and CDR2: MNHEY, SVGAGI. The CDR3 spans 15 residues. DNA for the CDR3: TGTGCCAGCAGTTACGGTAGGCAGTCCTACAGTGAGCAGTTCTTC. It yields the protein CASSYGRQSYSEQFF.

This clonotype was picked up many times. This chain joins TRBV20-1 and TRBJ1-4; a possible D gene is TRBD1 (6 bases). V was cut by 6 bases and J by 1 base, with 12 bases left in between. Germline V CDR1 and CDR2: DFQATT, SNEGSKA (reference sequence). CDR3 length: 14 amino acids. Here the CDR3 DNA reads TGCAGTGCGCCAACAGGGTTAACTAATGAAAAACTGTTTTTT. It yields the protein CSAPTGLTNEKLFF.

This clonotype was seen repeatedly, ten times or more. The genes are TRBV20-1 and TRBJ2-1, with a tentative D call TRBD2 (6 bases). The length of the CDR3 is 14 residues. CDR1 is DFQATT and CDR2 is SNEGSKA in the germline V gene (reference sequence). V shed 3 bases and J shed 3 bases, with 12 bases lying between them. The CDR3 sequence is CSARRLDLYNEQFF. CDR3 in DNA: TGCAGTGCTAGGAGACTAGATCTCTACAATGAGCAGTTCTTC.

As for this clonotype: A single base separates this from a much larger clone, so it may be a read error. DNA of the CDR3: TGTGCCAGCAGTTCCCCCTCTAGAAGCACCAACCGAGATACGCAGCATTTT. It is translated as CASSSPSRSTNRDTQHF. The V call is TRBV28, the J call TRBJ2-3, with D unresolved. With the DNA end fitting TRBJ1-5 better, the J assignment may be wrong. Germline values: CDR1 MDHEN, CDR2 SYDVKM. This CDR3 spans 17 amino acids.

The chain employs TRBV5-1 and TRBJ1-2; D unclear. Germline V gene sequence: CDR1 SGHRS, CDR2 YFSETQ. V shed 6 bases and J shed 4 bases, with 22 bases lying between them. This CDR3 is 16 amino acids long. The chain's CDR3 is CASTRASVRKTYGYTF. As DNA, the CDR3 is TGCGCCAGCACTCGCGCATCGGTTCGAAAGACCTATGGCTACACCTTC.

In its sample, this clonotype was seen many times. The J gene is TRBJ2-7, the V gene TRBV5-6; D may be TRBD1 (6 bases). CDR1 and CDR2 (germline): SGHDT, YYEEEE. The germline V and J ends were trimmed by 2 bases and 5 bases, with 17 bases remaining between them. The CDR3 contains 15 residues. CDR3 nucleotide sequence: TGTGCCAGCAGCTTTTCGTCGAACAGGGCCCACGAGCAGTACTTC. Its protein is CASSFSSNRAHEQYF.

On this clonotype: It may be a read error: a sequence one base away is much more abundant. As the CDR3 is not closed by the conserved phenylalanine or tryptophan, this likely results from a read error. The chain is built from TRBV2 and TRBJ1-1, with 8 bases matching TRBD1. The CDR3 length is 16 residues. Per the germline V gene, CDR1 is SNHLY and CDR2 is FYNNEI. V was pared by 2 bases and J by 3 bases, with 8 bases of the junction left unmatched. The CDR3 DNA reads TGTGCCAGCAGTGAACCTCGGACAGGGCTGGACACTGAAGCTTTCCTT. Amino acids: CASSEPRTGLDTEAFL.

In this sample, this clonotype turned up a few times. CDR3 sequence reads: CASSGRTSTDTQYF. The DNA of the CDR3 is TGTGCCAGCAGCGGTAGAACGAGCACAGATACGCAGTATTTT. V and J are TRBV9 and TRBJ2-3; unclear D gene. There are 14 residues in the CDR3. Trimming removed 3 bases from V and 0 bases from J, with 8 bases in between. Germline-derived CDR1 and CDR2 are SGDLS and YYNGEE. Supplemented by reference TRBV9 and TRBJ2-3, the full variable domain reads DSGVTQTPKHLITATGQRVTLRCSPRSGDLSVYWYQQSLDQGLQFLIQYYNGEERAKGNILERFSAQQFPDLHSELNLSSLELGDSALYFCASSGRTSTDTQYFGPGTRLTVL.

Ten or more counts support this clonotype. This sequence joins TRBV3-1 and TRBJ2-5; no clear D gene. Between the trimmed V and J ends, which lost 5 bases and 5 bases, there was a span of 24 bases. This CDR3 region has 17 residues. The germline V gene encodes CDR1 LGHDT and CDR2 YNNKEL (reference sequence). As DNA, the CDR3 is TGTGCCAGCAGCGCATCAGGTCCCATTTCTTTCTCTGAGACCCAGTACTTC. Translating gives CASSASGPISFSETQYF.

Turning to this clonotype: A much more abundant neighbour one base away suggests this may be a read error. The chain links TRBV4-2 to TRBJ2-5, with a weak D call TRBD2 (5 bases). The CDR3 covers 16 residues. V gave up 0 bases and J gave up 13 bases, with 24 bases separating them. Germline CDR1 LGHNA, CDR2 YNFKEQ. The chain's CDR3 is CASSQEILAGGGERYF. The CDR3 DNA reads as TGTGCCAGCAGCCAAGAAATTTTGGCAGGTGGAGGCGAGCGGTACTTC.